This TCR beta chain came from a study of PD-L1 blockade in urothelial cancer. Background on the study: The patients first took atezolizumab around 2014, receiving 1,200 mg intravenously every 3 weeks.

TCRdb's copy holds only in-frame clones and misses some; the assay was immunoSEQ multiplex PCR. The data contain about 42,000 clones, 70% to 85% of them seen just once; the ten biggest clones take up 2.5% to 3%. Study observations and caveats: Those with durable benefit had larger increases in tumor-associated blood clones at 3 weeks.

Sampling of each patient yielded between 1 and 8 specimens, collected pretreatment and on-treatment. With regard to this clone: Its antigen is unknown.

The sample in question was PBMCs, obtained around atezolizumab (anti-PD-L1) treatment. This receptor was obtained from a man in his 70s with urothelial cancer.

The CDR3 spells CASSSTAGGPSKGEQFF. The CDR3 coding sequence is TGTGCCAGCTCATCCACGGCGGGAGGACCCTCCAAGGGTGAGCAGTTCTTC. The V and J genes are TRBV18 and TRBJ2-1, with 8 nucleotides matching TRBD2. The CDR3 has 17 residues. Per germline, CDR1 KGHSH and CDR2 LQKENI. Germline trimming cut 5 bases from V and 9 bases from J; bases unmatched to any gene: 18.